These 23 T cell receptor beta chains share one sample of origin, sequenced in a study of cytomegalovirus exposure and HLA in healthy donors. PCR employed 60 Vbeta and 13 Jbeta primers. The data were produced by immunoSEQ multiplex PCR, yet TCRdb's version contains in-frame clones alone and is incomplete. The sample includes 35,000 to 45,000 clones, roughly three quarters of them seen just once. The sequenced sample consisted of PBMCs. Receptors originate from a man younger than 45 in good health and CMV-seronegative.

This rearrangement joins TRBV6-4 to TRBJ2-4; TRBD2 is a possible D gene (5 bases). Germline V gene data show CDR1 as MRHNA and CDR2 as SNTAGT. This CDR3 is 16 amino acids long. The ends were cut back, 6 bases at V and 4 bases at J, with 19 bases in the middle. The CDR3 nucleotides are TGTGCCAGCAGCCCCAATGGGGTCGGAGGAAAAAACATTCAGTACTTC. Protein: CASSPNGVGGKNIQYF.

The chain uses TRBV5-1 and TRBJ1-1, with D possibly being TRBD1 (6 bases). Germline values: CDR1 SGHRS, CDR2 YFSETQ. Trimming shortened V by 0 bases and J by 8 bases, and 8 bases separated the two germline ends. The CDR3 extends over 12 amino acids. The CDR3 here is CASSLDQGEAFF. The CDR3 coding sequence is TGCGCCAGCAGCTTGGATCAGGGGGAAGCTTTCTTT.

This clone occurred a few times. The gene calls are TRBV6-5 and TRBJ2-5; a weak D match, TRBD1 (6 bases). The germline CDR1 and CDR2 sequences are MNHEY and SVGAGI. The V gene lost 5 bases and the J gene lost 3 bases, with 16 bases spanning the gap. The CDR3 totals 15 residues. The CDR3 sequence: CASSPRSTGKETQYF. The DNA of the CDR3 is TGTGCCAGCAGTCCCCGGTCGACAGGAAAAGAGACCCAGTACTTC.

V is TRBV29-1 and J is TRBJ2-2, with D uncertain. Per the germline V gene, CDR1 is SQVTM and CDR2 is ANQGSEA. The V end was cut by 0 bases, the J end by 4 bases, with 3 bases between. The CDR3 extends over 12 amino acids. CDR3 residues: CSVEDSTGELFF. DNA of the CDR3: TGCAGCGTTGAAGACAGCACCGGGGAGCTGTTTTTT.

This chain uses TRBV5-1 with TRBJ1-3; 8 bases are shared with TRBD1. CDR1 and CDR2 (germline): SGHRS, YFSETQ. With 4 bases clipped from V and 4 bases from J, the junction kept 4 bases outside the gene matches. This CDR3 comprises 14 residues. The CDR3 protein is CASSKGQEGNTIYF. CDR3 DNA: TGCGCCAGCAGCAAGGGACAGGAAGGAAACACCATATATTTT.

This chain links TRBV18 with TRBJ2-1; TRBD1 matches 9 bases. Germline V gene sequence: CDR1 KGHSH, CDR2 LQKENI. The J segment lost 6 bases and the V segment lost 6 bases, leaving 9 bases of the junction unmatched. The CDR3 totals 15 residues. The CDR3 loop reads CASSQRDRVPNEQFF. The CDR3 nucleotides are TGTGCCAGCTCTCAACGGGACAGGGTTCCCAATGAGCAGTTCTTC.

This sequence joins TRBV29-1 and TRBJ1-2; D not resolved. Germline V gene data show CDR1 as SQVTM and CDR2 as ANQGSEA. The CDR3 has 12 residues. V dropped 6 bases and J dropped 3 bases, with 11 bases sitting between them. Here the CDR3 DNA reads TGCAGCGTGCGGGAGGGAGACTATGGCTACACCTTC. Residues: CSVREGDYGYTF.

The genes are TRBV28 and TRBJ2-7; weak D call: TRBD1 (5 bases). The germline CDR1 and CDR2 sequences are MDHEN and SYDVKM. The V and J ends lost 8 bases and 2 bases respectively, with 10 bases between them. The CDR3 spans 12 residues. The CDR3 DNA reads TGTGCCAGCTCATCAGGGACCTACGAGCAGTACTTC. It yields the protein CASSSGTYEQYF.

The J gene is TRBJ1-4, the V gene TRBV28; 7 nucleotides agree with TRBD1. The CDR3 length is 15 residues. V dropped 4 bases and J dropped 5; count of bases not matched to a gene: 7. Germline assignment: CDR1 MDHEN and CDR2 SYDVKM. The chain's CDR3 is CASSSQTGPNEKLFF. Here the CDR3 DNA reads TGTGCCAGCAGTTCCCAGACAGGGCCAAATGAAAAACTGTTTTTT.

This chain links TRBV28 with TRBJ2-3; D possibly corresponds to TRBD1 (6 bases). The CDR3 spans 14 residues. The germline CDR1 and CDR2 sequences are MDHEN and SYDVKM. Between the trimmed V and J ends, which lost 1 base and 6 bases, there was a span of 11 bases. Written as DNA, the CDR3 is TGTGCCAGCAGTTTATATGGGACAACTGATACGCAGTATTTT. Amino acid sequence: CASSLYGTTDTQYF.

The chain combines TRBV4-1 with TRBJ1-1; D is ambiguous. Trimming removed 1 base from V and 6 bases from J, with 12 bases in between. The CDR3 consists of 14 residues. CDR1 is MGHRA and CDR2 is YSYEKL in the germline V gene. CDR3 in DNA: TGCGCCAGCAGCCAAGCCTCCAGCCTAGCTGAAGCTTTCTTT. Translating it yields CASSQASSLAEAFF.

This rearrangement joins TRBV6-5 to TRBJ2-5; TRBD2 aligns across 7 bases. Trimming removed 2 bases from V and 4 bases from J; junction bases left unmatched: 7. The CDR3 is 15 amino acids. CDR1 MNHEY and CDR2 SVGAGI come from the germline V gene. The CDR3 reads CASSYLAGEGETQYF. In nucleotides, the CDR3 is TGTGCCAGCAGTTACCTGGCGGGGGAGGGAGAGACCCAGTACTTC.

CDR3 loop: CATSSGTGDYEQYF. In DNA form, the CDR3 reads TGTGCCACCAGCAGCGGGACAGGGGACTACGAGCAGTACTTC. This chain uses TRBV15 with TRBJ2-7; 10 bases match TRBD1. The germline CDR1 and CDR2 sequences are LNHNV and YYDKDF (reference sequence). This CDR3 comprises 14 residues. J gave up 3 bases and V 3 bases, and 2 bases lay outside the gene matches.

The chain carries TRBV6-5 and TRBJ1-6, with TRBD1 matching 8 bases. Per the germline V gene, CDR1 is MNHEY and CDR2 is SVGAGI. The CDR3 runs 13 residues. V lost 7 bases, J lost 10 bases, and 6 bases stayed unmatched. The CDR3 protein is CASNGQGGSPLHF. The CDR3 nucleotides read TGTGCCAGCAACGGACAGGGAGGCTCACCCCTCCACTTT.

J is TRBJ1-1 and V is TRBV29-1; D is perhaps TRBD1 (6 bases). Germline V gene sequence: CDR1 SQVTM, CDR2 ANQGSEA. V lost 4 bases and J lost 1, with 10 bases in between. The CDR3 has 13 residues. The CDR3 nucleotides are TGCAGCGTTGGGTGGGGGCCGAACACTGAAGCTTTCTTT. Translating it yields CSVGWGPNTEAFF.

The sample holds a few counts of this clone. V and J are TRBV5-6 and TRBJ2-7; 13 positions agree with TRBD2. The ends lost 6 bases at V and 3 bases at J; junction bases unmatched: 6. Germline V gene sequence: CDR1 SGHDT, CDR2 YYEEEE. CDR3 length: 15 residues. The CDR3 nucleotides read TGTGCCAGCACTCGGACTAGCGGGAGAGTCTACGAGCAGTACTTC. Protein product: CASTRTSGRVYEQYF.

The gene calls are TRBV28 and TRBJ1-3; 9 bases are shared with TRBD1. The germline gives CDR1 MDHEN, CDR2 SYDVKM. The CDR3 length is 15 residues. V lost 6 bases to trimming and J lost 8 bases; unmatched junction nucleotides: 11. CDR3 residues: CASSTHRDRVYTIYF. Here the CDR3 DNA reads TGTGCCAGCAGCACCCACCGGGACAGGGTGTACACCATATATTTT.

This clone was seen only once. The chain joins TRBV10-1 to TRBJ1-5, with 7 bases identical to TRBD1. There are 13 residues in the CDR3. V dropped 4 bases and J dropped 7; count of bases not matched to a gene: 4. Germline CDR1 and CDR2: WNHNN and SYGVQD (reference sequence). The CDR3 sequence is CASSGTGYQPQHF. The CDR3, as DNA: TGCGCCAGCAGTGGGACAGGCTACCAGCCCCAGCATTTT.

V is TRBV29-1 and J is TRBJ2-1, with a possible D match to TRBD1 (5 bases). Germline CDR1 is SQVTM and CDR2 is ANQGSEA. Trimming left V 1 base short and J 7 bases short, with 11 bases between. The length of the CDR3 is 13 residues. CDR3 amino acids: CSVEGKGLNEQFF. The CDR3 nucleotides read TGCAGCGTTGAAGGCAAGGGGCTGAATGAGCAGTTCTTC.

The chain links TRBV5-4 to TRBJ1-2, with D unresolved. From germline, CDR1 is SGHNT and CDR2 YYREEE (reference sequence). CDR3 size: 17 residues. V dropped 4 bases and J dropped 4 bases, with 23 bases sitting between them. The CDR3 is CASSQVGRSLGSYGYTF. CDR3 nucleotides: TGTGCCAGCAGCCAAGTTGGCAGGAGCCTGGGGAGCTATGGCTACACCTTC.

J is TRBJ2-3 and V is TRBV5-1; no clear D. The V gene's germline CDR1 is SGHRS and CDR2 YFSETQ. Trimming stripped 3 bases from V and 5 bases from J, with 10 bases between. The length of the CDR3 is 13 residues. The CDR3 DNA reads TGCGCCAGCAGCTACACGACTGTAGATACGCAGTATTTT. Its translation: CASSYTTVDTQYF.

The chain employs TRBV7-9 and TRBJ2-7; D unclear. The CDR3 totals 16 residues. CDR1 is SEHNR and CDR2 is FQNEAQ in the germline V gene (reference sequence). Trimming pared 4 bases from V and 1 base from J, leaving 17 bases between. CDR3 nucleotide sequence: TGTGCCAGCAGCTCTCCGAGCGAGACGGTGTCCTACGAGCAGTACTTC. It encodes CASSSPSETVSYEQYF. The entire variable domain, with the rest obtained from reference TRBV7-9 and TRBJ2-7, is as follows: DTGVSQNPRHKITKRGQNVTFRCDPISEHNRLYWYRQTLGQGPEFLTYFQNEAQLEKSRLLSDRFSAERPKGSFSTLEIQRTEQGDSAMYLCASSSPSETVSYEQYFGPGTRLTVT.

The V gene is TRBV4-2, the J gene TRBJ2-1, with TRBD2 as a possible D gene (5 bases). The V end lost 1 base, the J end lost 0 bases, and 7 bases lay between the germline ends. Germline loops: CDR1 LGHNA, CDR2 YNFKEQ. This CDR3 contains 15 residues. CDR3 nucleotide sequence: TGTGCCAGCAGCCAAGCTAGCAGCTCCTACAATGAGCAGTTCTTC. It translates to CASSQASSSYNEQFF.